Each of the 24 T cell receptor beta chains below was sequenced from the same sample in a study of blood T cell repertoires in COVID-19. The assay was immunoSEQ multiplex PCR, and TCRdb's table has in-frame clones only and misses some. In the table there are under 300,000 clones, 86% of which are singletons. The sequenced material came from peripheral blood. The receptors shown here come from a man aged 80 or over with acute or convalescent COVID-19.

This clone has only a few counts. The chain employs TRBV29-1 and TRBJ1-2; the D is unclear. Trimming cost V 4 bases and J 4 bases, with 10 bases left between them. The CDR3 has 12 residues. The germline gives CDR1 SQVTM, CDR2 ANQGSEA. The CDR3 DNA sequence: TGCAGCGTTGGGGAGGTGGGCTATGGCTACACCTTC. Translated, it gives CSVGEVGYGYTF.

The chain carries TRBV9 and TRBJ1-6; 8 nucleotides agree with TRBD1. V was clipped by 4 bases and J by 8 bases; unmatched bases: 14. Germline V gene sequence: CDR1 SGDLS, CDR2 YYNGEE. This CDR3 region has 17 residues. The CDR3 DNA reads TGTGCCAGCAGCCAGGACAGGGAGGGCCGTGCGTATTCACCCCTCCACTTT. Its protein product is CASSQDREGRAYSPLHF. Using reference TRBV9 and TRBJ1-6 for the parts outside the CDR3, the full variable domain is DSGVTQTPKHLITATGQRVTLRCSPRSGDLSVYWYQQSLDQGLQFLIQYYNGEERAKGNILERFSAQQFPDLHSELNLSSLELGDSALYFCASSQDREGRAYSPLHFGNGTRLTVT.

The chain carries TRBV5-1 and TRBJ2-1, with 12 bases lining up with TRBD2. The CDR3 has 16 residues. V shed 1 base, J shed 6 bases, and the junction held 5 bases outside the gene matches. Germline V gene lookup returns CDR1 SGHRS and CDR2 YFSETQ. This chain's CDR3 is CASSLWLAGGPNEQFF. The CDR3 nucleotides read TGCGCCAGCAGCTTGTGGCTAGCGGGAGGGCCCAATGAGCAGTTCTTC. The entire variable domain, with the rest obtained from reference TRBV5-1 and TRBJ2-1, is as follows: KAGVTQTPRYLIKTRGQQVTLSCSPISGHRSVSWYQQTPGQGLQFLFEYFSETQRNKGNFPGRFSGRQFSNSRSEMNVSTLELGDSALYLCASSLWLAGGPNEQFFGPGTRLTVL.

This clone occurred once. V is TRBV6-5 and J is TRBJ2-5, with D perhaps TRBD2 (6 bases). Germline values: CDR1 MNHEY, CDR2 SVGAGI. Deletions cut 0 bases from V and 4 bases from J, with 12 bases between. The length of the CDR3 is 15 residues. For the CDR3, the DNA is TGTGCCAGCAGTTACTCGAGCATGGGAGGAGAGACCCAGTACTTC. It encodes CASSYSSMGGETQYF.

The J gene is TRBJ2-1, the V gene TRBV5-4; 12 bases align to TRBD2. The CDR3 is 13 amino acids. The germline CDR1 and CDR2 sequences are SGHNT and YYREEE (reference sequence). J gave up 9 bases and V 9 bases, and 7 bases lay outside the gene matches. The CDR3 nucleotides read TGTGCCATCCTACTAGCGGGAGGTGGTGAGCAGTTCTTC. It codes for CAILLAGGGEQFF.

The chain employs TRBV11-2 and TRBJ1-3; perhaps TRBD1 as D (6 bases). Trimming cost V 1 base and J 0 bases, with 13 bases left between them. The CDR3 contains 17 residues. In germline, CDR1 is SGHAT, CDR2 FQNNGV. The CDR3 loop is CASSLGFRGSSGNTIYF. The CDR3, as DNA: TGTGCCAGCAGCTTAGGGTTCAGGGGTTCCTCTGGAAACACCATATATTTT.

The V call is TRBV5-1, the J call TRBJ1-1; 9 nucleotides align to TRBD1. The CDR3 loop spans 16 amino acids. The ends lost 4 bases at V and 0 bases at J; junction bases unmatched: 7. Germline CDR1 SGHRS, CDR2 YFSETQ. CDR3 amino acids: CASSPGQGLMNTEAFF. DNA of the CDR3: TGCGCCAGCAGCCCGGGACAGGGCCTCATGAACACTGAAGCTTTCTTT.

The chain uses TRBV21-1 and TRBJ2-1; TRBD1 reflects the table's D call only, with no check against the DNA. TRBV21-1 is a recognized pseudogene. The CDR3 runs to 16 residues. This CDR3 is CASSRQDRFSYNEQFF. CDR3 bases: TGTGCCAGCAGCAGACAGGACAGGTTCTCCTACAATGAGCAGTTCTTC.

This chain connects TRBV19 to TRBJ1-5; 11 bases agree with TRBD1. V lost 8 bases to trimming and J lost 6 bases; unmatched junction nucleotides: 3. Germline V gene data show CDR1 as LNHDA and CDR2 as SQIVND (reference sequence). The CDR3 runs 13 residues. CDR3 DNA sequence: TGTGCCAGTTCCGGGACAGGGGGTCAGCCCCAGCATTTT. Translating it yields CASSGTGGQPQHF.

This CDR3 reads CASSGPGQGFGYTF. The CDR3, as DNA: TGTGCCAGCAGTGGCCCGGGACAGGGTTTTGGCTACACCTTC. The gene calls are TRBV28 and TRBJ1-2; 9 nucleotides agree with TRBD1. The J segment lost 7 bases and the V segment lost 5 bases, leaving 8 bases of the junction unmatched. Germline CDR1 MDHEN, CDR2 SYDVKM. The length of the CDR3 is 14 residues.

The chain recombines TRBV9 with TRBJ2-7, with 8 bases aligning to TRBD2. CDR3 length: 13 amino acids. The J segment lost 4 bases and the V segment lost 7 bases, leaving 7 bases of the junction unmatched. In germline, CDR1 is SGDLS, CDR2 YYNGEE. Written as DNA, the CDR3 is TGTGCCAGCGCGAAGCGGGAGACGTACGAGCAGTACTTC. Its translation: CASAKRETYEQYF.

This clone has a single count. This chain uses TRBV6-5 with TRBJ1-1, with a tentative D call TRBD1 (6 bases). Trimming took 5 bases from V and 3 from J, leaving 10 bases between them. The CDR3 runs to 13 residues. CDR1 is MNHEY, CDR2 SVGAGI, per germline. CDR3 sequence (DNA): TGTGCCAGCAGTCAGGACAGTTACACTGAAGCTTTCTTT. It yields the protein CASSQDSYTEAFF.

The chain's CDR3 is CASSPLGRSYEQYF. CDR3 nucleotides: TGTGCCAGCAGCCCTTTGGGCAGAAGTTACGAGCAGTACTTC. The chain has TRBV7-9 and TRBJ2-7; unclear D gene. Germline V CDR1 and CDR2: SEHNR, FQNEAQ (reference sequence). CDR3 length: 14 residues. With 5 bases removed from V and 4 bases from J, the gap between germline ends came to 15 bases.

This clone was detected only once. The chain couples TRBV5-5 to TRBJ1-5; D unclear. V was shortened by 1 base and J by 7 bases, with 9 bases between the two germline ends. There are 13 residues in the CDR3. Germline-derived CDR1 and CDR2 are SGHKS and YYEKEE (reference sequence). The CDR3 reads CASSLTDKQPQHF. The CDR3 DNA reads TGTGCCAGCAGCTTGACCGACAAGCAGCCCCAGCATTTT.

The chain links TRBV5-1 to TRBJ1-2; 8 bases map to TRBD1. The V gene end was trimmed by 4 bases and the J gene end by 4 bases; junction bases not matched to a gene: 3. This CDR3 contains 13 residues. Looked up from germline, CDR1 is SGHRS and CDR2 is YFSETQ. The CDR3 sequence is CASSTGGSYGYTF. For the CDR3, the DNA is TGCGCCAGCAGCACAGGGGGGTCCTATGGCTACACCTTC.

V usage is TRBV29-1 and J usage is TRBJ2-3; D is undetermined. Germline V lookup: CDR1 SQVTM, CDR2 ANQGSEA. V was cut by 3 bases and J by 1 base, with 5 bases left in between. CDR3 length: 12 residues. The CDR3: CSVEGGTDTQYF. CDR3 coding DNA: TGCAGCGTTGAGGGCGGCACAGATACGCAGTATTTT.

The gene calls are TRBV28 and TRBJ2-5; tentative D call: TRBD1 (6 bases). V was clipped by 6 bases and J by 6 bases, with 17 bases between them. CDR3 length: 14 residues. CDR1 and CDR2 (germline): MDHEN, SYDVKM. CDR3 coding DNA: TGTGCCAGCAGGAAATCAGGGGCAGGAAAGACCCAGTACTTC. This sequence encodes CASRKSGAGKTQYF.

The CDR3 here is CASSSGLVSDTQYF. In nucleotides, the CDR3 is TGTGCCAGCAGCTCCGGACTAGTATCAGATACGCAGTATTTT. This chain joins TRBV7-3 and TRBJ2-3, with 7 nucleotides matching TRBD2. V trimming: 4 bases; J trimming: 4 bases; junction bases outside the gene matches: 5. The CDR3 totals 14 residues. The germline gives CDR1 SGHTA, CDR2 FQGTGA.

The chain combines TRBV11-3 with TRBJ2-5; 11 bases are shared with TRBD2. After removal of 5 bases from V and 2 bases from J, the junction contained 4 bases not matched to a gene. This CDR3 spans 15 amino acids. CDR1 and CDR2 (germline): SGHNT, YENEEA. This CDR3 reads CASSPGTSGQETQYF. The DNA of the CDR3 is TGTGCCAGCAGCCCCGGGACTAGCGGTCAAGAGACCCAGTACTTC.

The gene calls are TRBV24-1 and TRBJ2-3; tentative D call: TRBD1 (5 bases). The germline V gene encodes CDR1 KGHDR and CDR2 SFDVKD. The ends were cut back, 3 bases at V and 2 bases at J, with 8 bases in the middle. This CDR3 has 14 amino acids. CDR3 DNA sequence: TGTGCCACCAGTGATCGGACATACACAGATACGCAGTATTTT. Residues: CATSDRTYTDTQYF.

V is TRBV15 and J is TRBJ2-2; no firm D call. V dropped 0 bases and J dropped 4 bases, with 15 bases sitting between them. This CDR3 region has 17 residues. Germline CDR1 and CDR2: LNHNV and YYDKDF (reference sequence). CDR3 in amino acids: CATSRDLPMSPTGELFF. The CDR3 DNA is TGTGCCACCAGCAGAGATCTCCCTATGTCCCCCACCGGGGAGCTGTTTTTT.

The chain links TRBV10-2 to TRBJ1-2, with 8 bases that match TRBD1. Germline V CDR1 and CDR2: WSHSY, SAAADI. Losses at the gene ends were 4 bases for V and 2 bases for J; bases not matched to a gene: 3. The length of the CDR3 is 14 residues. In DNA form, the CDR3 reads TGCGCCAGCAGTGCTGCAGGGGGCAACTATGGCTACACCTTC. Its translation is CASSAAGGNYGYTF.

Note on this clone: The junction shows a germline mismatch at one end, possibly a read error. The chain couples TRBV5-1 to TRBJ2-7; perhaps TRBD1 as D (5 bases). This CDR3 comprises 11 residues. Germline CDR1 and CDR2: SGHRS and YFSETQ. The CDR3 reads CASKGEKTPHF. CDR3 DNA: TGCGCCAGCAAAGGGGAAAAAACTCCGCACTTC.

The gene calls are TRBV5-1 and TRBJ1-1; TRBD1 is a possible D gene (6 bases). The CDR3 loop spans 14 amino acids. Germline V lookup: CDR1 SGHRS, CDR2 YFSETQ. V lost 4 bases and J lost 0, with 10 bases in between. The CDR3: CASSPQGVNTEAFF. Here the CDR3 DNA reads TGCGCCAGCAGCCCACAGGGTGTGAACACTGAAGCTTTCTTT.